The rows below give T cell receptor beta chains drawn from one sample of a study of shared clonotypes between healthy human individuals. Libraries were prepared by immunoSEQ multiplex PCR; TCRdb keeps only in-frame clonotypes and omits some of them. The data contain fewer than 600,000 clones, around 78% of them seen just once; the ten biggest clones take up more than 10%. The sequenced sample consisted of PBMCs. The receptors here all came from a woman aged 40 to 55 in good health. Some clones in this sample may be carry-over from other donors' samples. The CDR3 runs from the conserved cysteine through the conserved F or W. The D gene is left open where the match is weak. Clone size is given for some rows only: seen once, a few or many times, or a class if the clone is expanded.

clone_size d_call j_call v_call cdr3_nt cdr3_aa
once . TRBJ1-3 TRBV30 TGTGCCTGGAGTCAGGGTTTGAGCGGAAACACCATATATTTT CAWSQGLSGNTIYF
. TRBD2 TRBJ2-1 TRBV4-1 TGCGCCAGCAGCCAAGCGGTGGGACTAGTCTCATCTAGCTCCTACAATGAGCAGTTCTTC CASSQAVGLVSSSSYNEQFF
. . TRBJ1-5 TRBV7-2 TGTGCCAGCAGCTTAGGGGGGTCGAGTCAGCCCCAGCATTTT CASSLGGSSQPQHF
. . TRBJ2-1 TRBV5-1 TGCGCCAGCAGCCCCTGGGGGCGGGCCGAGTACAATGAGCAGTTCTTC CASSPWGRAEYNEQFF
. . TRBJ1-2 TRBV7-9 TGTGCCAGCAGCTTCTACACCGGCTACACCTTC CASSFYTGYTF
. TRBD2 TRBJ2-3 TRBV29-1 TGCAGCGTTGCCCCCAGCGGGGACGTGGTGGGTACGCAGTATTTT CSVAPSGDVVGTQYF
. TRBD2 TRBJ2-5 TRBV14 TGTGCCAGCAGCCAACGGGGGACGGGGGGCCAAGAGACCCAGTACTTC CASSQRGTGGQETQYF
. . TRBJ2-2 TRBV6-5 TGTGCCAGCAGCCCCCTGACTAGTTCCGGGGAGCTGTTTTTT CASSPLTSSGELFF
. TRBD1 TRBJ1-5 TRBV7-9 TGTGCCAGCAGCCCACAGGGGGCAGGGAATCAGCCCCAGCATTTT CASSPQGAGNQPQHF
. TRBD1 TRBJ1-5 TRBV6-1 TGTGCCAGCAGTGTAACCGGGACAGCCCATCAGCCCCAGCATTTT CASSVTGTAHQPQHF
. . TRBJ1-2 TRBV4-2 TGTGCCAGCAGCCACCCCGGCGAGCACTATGGCTACACCTTC CASSHPGEHYGYTF
. . TRBJ1-5 TRBV10-2 TGCGCCAGCAGTGGAGGGAGCCAGCCCCAGCATTTT CASSGGSQPQHF
. . TRBJ2-1 TRBV11-2 TGTGCCAGCAGCTTAGGTCCCGGACTGACCTACAATGAGCAGTTCTTC CASSLGPGLTYNEQFF
. TRBD2 TRBJ2-3 TRBV7-7 TGTGCCAGCAGCTTAGGGACTAGCGCAGATACGCAGTATTTT CASSLGTSADTQYF
. . TRBJ1-5 TRBV6-5 TGTGCCAGCAGTCCGGCCTCGGGGAGTCAGCCCCAGCATTTT CASSPASGSQPQHF
. . TRBJ2-2 TRBV6-1 TGTGCCAGCAGTGCCCATCCTACCGGGGAGCTGTTTTTT CASSAHPTGELFF
. . TRBJ2-1 TRBV7-9 TGTGCCAGCAGCCTCGGGATTAACAATGAGCAGTTCTTC CASSLGINNEQFF
. . TRBJ2-1 TRBV27 TGTGCCAGCAGCACCATCCCGGGCGATGAGCAGTTCTTC CASSTIPGDEQFF
. TRBD1 TRBJ2-7 TRBV10-3 TGTGCCATCGGTCGGCCGGGACAGGGCTCCTACGAGCAGTACTTC CAIGRPGQGSYEQYF
. TRBD1 TRBJ2-7 TRBV28 TGTGCCAGCAGATCCGGACAGGGGGCCTCCTACGAGCAGTACTTC CASRSGQGASYEQYF
. . TRBJ1-5 TRBV19 TGTGCCAGCTCCGACAGGCGCAATCAGCCCCAGCATTTT CASSDRRNQPQHF
. . TRBJ2-1 TRBV7-3 TGTGCCAGCAGCCCCAGGGGCACCTACAATGAGCAGTTCTTC CASSPRGTYNEQFF
many TRBD1 TRBJ2-3 TRBV5-1 TGCGCCAGCAGTCTGGGACAGACCACAGATACGCAGTATTTT CASSLGQTTDTQYF
. . TRBJ1-4 TRBV7-8 TGTGCCAGCAGCCGACAGGCAACTAATGAAAAACTGTTTTTT CASSRQATNEKLFF
. . TRBJ1-4 TRBV15 TGTGCCACCAGCGGGATGCCCACCCGGGGGAATGAAAAACTGTTTTTT CATSGMPTRGNEKLFF
. . TRBJ1-1 TRBV19 TGTGCCAGTAGGCGGGGGACATACACTGAAGCTTTCTTT CASRRGTYTEAFF
once . TRBJ2-5 TRBV19 TGTGCCAGTAGTATAAGCTCCCAAGAGACCCAGTACTTC CASSISSQETQYF
. . TRBJ2-1 TRBV9 TGTGCCAGCAGCGTAGAGCCAGCGAAATCCTACAATGAGCAGTTCTTC CASSVEPAKSYNEQFF
. TRBD1 TRBJ2-5 TRBV9 TGTGCCAGCAGCGGGCAGGGACAGCCCTTCCAAGAGACCCAGTACTTC CASSGQGQPFQETQYF
. . TRBJ2-4 TRBV7-2 TGTGCCAGCAGCTTAGGGGGGGCTGGAAACATTCAGTACTTC CASSLGGAGNIQYF